This entry lists 18 T cell receptor beta chains sequenced from one sample in a study of blood T cell repertoires in COVID-19. TCRdb keeps only in-frame clones here, not all; method: immunoSEQ multiplex PCR. Of more than 50,000 clones listed, 76% are singletons. The sequencing input was peripheral blood. The source of these receptors is a woman older than 75 with acute or convalescent COVID-19.

This chain links TRBV12-3 or TRBV12-4 with TRBJ1-1, with D tentatively TRBD1 (5 bases). This CDR3 comprises 13 residues. V shed 6 bases and J shed 4 bases, with 12 bases lying between them. The CDR3 nucleotides read TGTGCCAGCAGCACTGTCGGGGGCACTGAAGCTTTCTTT. Protein product: CASSTVGGTEAFF.

Note on this clone: A clone one base away is much larger, so this may be a read error. Other DNA sequences in the sample encode the same CDR3. The chain has TRBV15 and TRBJ2-7; the match to TRBD1 covers 7 bases. This CDR3 region has 15 residues. Germline V gene lookup returns CDR1 LNHNV and CDR2 YYDKDF (reference sequence). DNA of the CDR3: TGTGCCACCAGCATCCCGGGACAGTCCTGGGGCGAGCAATACTTC. Residues: CATSIPGQSWGEQYF.

This chain joins TRBV6-2 or TRBV6-3 and TRBJ2-3; no clear D gene. This CDR3 has 14 amino acids. V lost 4 bases and J 3 bases, leaving 11 bases between the germline ends. Germline lookup yields CDR1 MNHEY and CDR2 SVGEGT. CDR3 amino acids: CASSSPRLTDTQYF. The CDR3 DNA reads TGTGCCAGCAGTTCCCCCCGACTTACAGATACGCAGTATTTT.

The V and J genes are TRBV5-5 and TRBJ1-5; D is unresolved. Trimming removed 4 bases from V and 4 bases from J, with 15 bases in between. Per the germline V gene, CDR1 is SGHKS and CDR2 is YYEKEE (reference sequence). The CDR3 has 15 residues. The CDR3 DNA follows: TGTGCCAGCAGCCCCACCCCAGCGCTTAATCAGCCCCAGCATTTT. It yields the protein CASSPTPALNQPQHF.

The chain is built from TRBV24-1 and TRBJ2-2, with 7 bases lining up with TRBD1. Germline CDR1 and CDR2: KGHDR and SFDVKD. The CDR3 length is 16 residues. The J segment lost 3 bases and the V segment lost 0 bases, leaving 3 bases of the junction unmatched. The CDR3 coding sequence is TGTGCCACCAGTGATTTGAAGGGGGCGGACACCGGGGAGCTGTTTTTT. It yields the protein CATSDLKGADTGELFF.

The chain employs TRBV19 and TRBJ2-1; D unclear. V gave up 5 bases and J gave up 3 bases, with 5 bases separating them. Germline CDR1 LNHDA, CDR2 SQIVND (reference sequence). The CDR3 contains 12 residues. The chain's CDR3 is CASSPDYNEQFF. In DNA form, the CDR3 reads TGTGCCAGTAGTCCAGACTACAATGAGCAGTTCTTC.

The chain has TRBV10-3 and TRBJ2-1; 9 nucleotides line up with TRBD2. J gave up 7 bases and V 3 bases, and 13 bases lay outside the gene matches. Germline V gene lookup returns CDR1 ENHRY and CDR2 SYGVKD. The CDR3 extends over 17 amino acids. Here the CDR3 reads CAISDVRGGRAVNEQFF. As DNA, the CDR3 is TGTGCCATCAGTGATGTAAGGGGCGGGAGGGCCGTTAATGAGCAGTTCTTC.

This clone has more than one count but fewer than ten. This sequence joins TRBV7-9 and TRBJ2-5, with a tentative D call TRBD2 (5 bases). Germline CDR1 and CDR2: SEHNR and FQNEAQ (reference sequence). V was clipped by 4 bases and J by 3 bases, with 12 bases between them. The CDR3 is 14 amino acids. This CDR3 is CASSSRLGEETQYF. CDR3 DNA: TGTGCCAGCAGCTCGAGACTCGGGGAAGAGACCCAGTACTTC. Together with reference TRBV7-9 and TRBJ2-5, the CDR3 gives the full variable domain: DTGVSQNPRHKITKRGQNVTFRCDPISEHNRLYWYRQTLGQGPEFLTYFQNEAQLEKSRLLSDRFSAERPKGSFSTLEIQRTEQGDSAMYLCASSSRLGEETQYFGPGTRLLVL.

This chain joins TRBV5-1 and TRBJ1-1; 9 bases align to TRBD1. V lost 4 bases to trimming and J lost 3 bases; unmatched junction nucleotides: 4. Germline V gives CDR1 SGHRS, CDR2 YFSETQ. This CDR3 spans 14 amino acids. The CDR3 DNA sequence: TGCGCCAGCAGCCTGACAGGGGGGGACACTGAAGCTTTCTTT. Its translation: CASSLTGGDTEAFF.

The chain uses TRBV19 and TRBJ2-7; the D gene is possibly TRBD1 (5 bases). V was cut by 5 bases and J by 3 bases, with 17 bases left in between. From germline, CDR1 is LNHDA and CDR2 SQIVND (reference sequence). The CDR3 has 15 amino acids. CDR3 loop: CASSDGQGWNYEQYF. In nucleotides, the CDR3 is TGTGCCAGTAGTGATGGTCAGGGTTGGAACTACGAGCAGTACTTC.

V and J are TRBV19 and TRBJ2-2, with TRBD1 matching over 9 bases. Germline V gene sequence: CDR1 LNHDA, CDR2 SQIVND (reference sequence). This CDR3 has 14 amino acids. Trimming cost V 7 bases and J 3 bases; bases outside gene matches: 3. The CDR3 loop reads CASNDRGDTGELFF. DNA of the CDR3: TGTGCCAGTAACGACAGGGGGGACACCGGGGAGCTGTTTTTT.

This clone was observed many times. Other nucleotide sequences from this sample produce the same CDR3. The genes are TRBV29-1 and TRBJ1-1, with D possibly matching TRBD1 (5 bases). The CDR3 extends over 13 amino acids. Germline values: CDR1 SQVTM, CDR2 ANQGSEA. V was shortened by 7 bases and J by 1 base, with 13 bases between the two germline ends. CDR3 sequence: CSAGPGGNTEAFF. CDR3 in DNA: TGCAGCGCGGGACCCGGGGGGAACACTGAAGCTTTCTTT.

The chain combines TRBV5-1 with TRBJ2-1, with 12 bases that match TRBD2. Germline V CDR1 and CDR2: SGHRS, YFSETQ. The junction had 17 bases not matched to a gene; V was cut back by 7 bases and J by 6 bases. The CDR3 has 18 amino acids. The DNA for the CDR3 is TGCGCCAGCCAAGGACTAGCGGGAAATCTCGTCCCCCCCAATGAGCAGTTCTTC. Protein sequence: CASQGLAGNLVPPNEQFF.

There are a few counts of this clone. The chain couples TRBV7-3 to TRBJ1-1; the match to TRBD1 covers 8 bases. The J segment lost 2 bases and the V segment lost 5 bases, leaving 4 bases of the junction unmatched. Germline CDR1 reads SGHTA; CDR2 reads FQGTGA. The CDR3 consists of 14 residues. CDR3 in DNA: TGTGCCAGCAGCCTCGGACAGGGCAACACTGAAGCTTTCTTT. Translation gives CASSLGQGNTEAFF.

Written as DNA, the CDR3 is TGTGCCTCCCCACTAGGAGACACTCAAGAGACCCAGTACTTC. Translation: CASPLGDTQETQYF. The V call is TRBV21-1, the J call TRBJ2-5; the D call in the table, TRBD2, was not verified against the DNA. TRBV21-1 is a listed pseudogene. CDR3 length: 14 amino acids.

This clone was recorded many times. The rearrangement links TRBV7-2 to TRBJ1-1; D is uncertain. In germline, CDR1 is SGHTA, CDR2 FQGNSA. The CDR3 runs to 13 residues. Trimming shortened V by 2 bases and J by 5 bases, and 9 bases separated the two germline ends. The CDR3 DNA follows: TGTGCCAGCAGCTTACAGAGGGTTACTGAAGCTTTCTTT. Its translation is CASSLQRVTEAFF. The variable domain in full, completed from reference TRBV7-2 and TRBJ1-1, reads GAGVSQSPSNKVTEKGKDVELRCDPISGHTALYWYRQSLGQGLEFLIYFQGNSAPDKSGLPSDRFSAERTGGSVSTLTIQRTQQEDSAVYLCASSLQRVTEAFFGQGTRLTVV.

The rearrangement uses TRBV3-1 (or the pseudogene TRBV3-2) and TRBJ2-6; 7 nucleotides align to TRBD2. Germline V gene data show CDR1 as LGHDT and CDR2 as YNNKEL (reference sequence). The CDR3 is 16 amino acids. V lost 4 bases, J lost 3 bases, and 6 bases stayed unmatched. The CDR3 DNA reads as TGTGCCAGCAGCCCCTGGGGAGGGAATGGGGCCAACGTCCTGACTTTC. It translates to CASSPWGGNGANVLTF.

The V and J genes are TRBV30 and TRBJ2-5; 13 bases agree with TRBD2. After removal of 3 bases from V and 5 bases from J, the junction contained 6 bases not matched to a gene. The CDR3 has 15 residues. The germline CDR1 and CDR2 sequences are GTSNPN and SVGIG (reference sequence). The CDR3 is CAWREGLAGLETQYF. As DNA, the CDR3 is TGTGCCTGGAGGGAGGGACTAGCGGGATTGGAGACCCAGTACTTC.